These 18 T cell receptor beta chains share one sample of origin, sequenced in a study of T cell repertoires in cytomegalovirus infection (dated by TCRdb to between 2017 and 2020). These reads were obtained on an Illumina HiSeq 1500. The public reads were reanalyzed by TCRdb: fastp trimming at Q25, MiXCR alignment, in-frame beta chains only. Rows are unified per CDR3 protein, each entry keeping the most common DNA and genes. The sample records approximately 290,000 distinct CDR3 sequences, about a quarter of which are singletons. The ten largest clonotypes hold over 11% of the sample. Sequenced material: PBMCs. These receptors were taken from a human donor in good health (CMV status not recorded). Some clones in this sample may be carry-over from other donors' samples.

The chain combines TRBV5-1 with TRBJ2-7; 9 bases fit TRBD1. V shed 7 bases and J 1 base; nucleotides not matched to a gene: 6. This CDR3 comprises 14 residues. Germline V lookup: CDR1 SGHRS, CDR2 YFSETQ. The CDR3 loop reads CASSQQGASYEQYF. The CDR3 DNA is TGCGCCAGCTCCCAACAGGGGGCTTCCTACGAGCAGTACTTC.

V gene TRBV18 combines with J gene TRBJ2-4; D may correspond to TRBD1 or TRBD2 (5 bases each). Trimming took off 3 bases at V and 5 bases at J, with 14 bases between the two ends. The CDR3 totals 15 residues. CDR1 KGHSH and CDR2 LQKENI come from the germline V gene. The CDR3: CASSPAPGRENIQYF. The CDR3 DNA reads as TGTGCCAGCTCACCGGCCCCGGGACGGGAAAACATTCAGTACTTC. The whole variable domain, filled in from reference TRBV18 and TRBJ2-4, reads NAGVMQNPRHLVRRRGQEARLRCSPMKGHSHVYWYRQLPEEGLKFMVYLQKENIIDESGMPKERFSAEFPKEGPSILRIQQVVRGDSAAYFCASSPAPGRENIQYFGAGTRLSVL.

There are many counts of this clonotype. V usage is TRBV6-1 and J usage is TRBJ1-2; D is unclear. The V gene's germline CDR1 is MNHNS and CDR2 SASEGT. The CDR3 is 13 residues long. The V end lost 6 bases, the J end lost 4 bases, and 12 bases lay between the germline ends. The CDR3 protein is CASRKLVGYGYTF. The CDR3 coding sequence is TGTGCCAGCAGGAAATTGGTTGGCTATGGCTACACCTTC.

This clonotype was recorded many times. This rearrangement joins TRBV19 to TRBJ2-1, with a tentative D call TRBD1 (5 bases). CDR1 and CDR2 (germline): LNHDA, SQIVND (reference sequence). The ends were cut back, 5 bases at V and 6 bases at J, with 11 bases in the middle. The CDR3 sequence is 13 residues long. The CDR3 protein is CASSVDRFNEQFF. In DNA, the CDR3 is TGTGCCAGTAGTGTCGACAGATTCAATGAGCAGTTCTTC.

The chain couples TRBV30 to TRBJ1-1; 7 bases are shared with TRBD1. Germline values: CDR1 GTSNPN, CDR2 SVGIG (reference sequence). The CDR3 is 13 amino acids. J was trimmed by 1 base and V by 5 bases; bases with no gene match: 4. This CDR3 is CAWSTGWNTEAFF. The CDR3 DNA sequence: TGTGCCTGGTCGACAGGGTGGAACACTGAAGCTTTCTTT.

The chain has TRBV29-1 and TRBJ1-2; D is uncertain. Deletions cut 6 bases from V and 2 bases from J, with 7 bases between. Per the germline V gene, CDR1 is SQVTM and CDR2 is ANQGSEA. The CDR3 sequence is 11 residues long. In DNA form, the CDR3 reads TGCAGCGTGAGAGGGAACTATGGCTACACCTTC. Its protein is CSVRGNYGYTF.

In nucleotides, the CDR3 is TGTGCCAGCAGCCAAGGGGTTTGGCTCTACAATGAGCAGTTCTTC. It specifies CASSQGVWLYNEQFF. The chain combines TRBV7-3 with TRBJ2-1; D possibly corresponds to TRBD1 (5 bases). This CDR3 comprises 15 residues. Trimming took 5 bases from V and 3 from J, leaving 14 bases between them. Germline-derived CDR1 and CDR2 are SGHTA and FQGTGA. The full variable domain, its missing parts supplied by reference TRBV7-3 and TRBJ2-1, is GAGVSQTPSNKVTEKGKYVELRCDPISGHTALYWYRQSLGQGPEFLIYFQGTGAADDSGLPNDRFFAVRPEGSVSTLKIQRTERGDSAVYLCASSQGVWLYNEQFFGPGTRLTVL.

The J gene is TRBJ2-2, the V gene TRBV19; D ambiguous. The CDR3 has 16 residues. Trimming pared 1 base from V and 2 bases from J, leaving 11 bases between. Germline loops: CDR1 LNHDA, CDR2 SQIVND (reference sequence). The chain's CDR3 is CASSIGEGANTGELFF. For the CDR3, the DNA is TGTGCCAGTAGTATAGGAGAAGGCGCCAACACCGGGGAGCTGTTTTTT.

The CDR3 protein is CASRTLRQAINEKLFF. The CDR3 DNA sequence: TGTGCCAGCAGGACTCTTAGACAGGCGATAAATGAAAAACTGTTTTTT. The chain couples TRBV28 to TRBJ1-4; the D gene is possibly TRBD1 (6 bases). Germline V gene sequence: CDR1 MDHEN, CDR2 SYDVKM. Trimming removed 6 bases from V and 5 bases from J, with 19 bases in between. This CDR3 is 16 amino acids long.

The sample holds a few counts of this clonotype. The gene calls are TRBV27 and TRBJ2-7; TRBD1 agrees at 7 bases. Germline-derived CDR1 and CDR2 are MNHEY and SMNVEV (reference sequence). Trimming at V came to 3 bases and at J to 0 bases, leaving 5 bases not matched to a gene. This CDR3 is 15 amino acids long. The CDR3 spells CASSFNTGDSYEQYF. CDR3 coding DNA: TGTGCCAGCAGTTTTAATACAGGGGACTCCTACGAGCAGTACTTC.

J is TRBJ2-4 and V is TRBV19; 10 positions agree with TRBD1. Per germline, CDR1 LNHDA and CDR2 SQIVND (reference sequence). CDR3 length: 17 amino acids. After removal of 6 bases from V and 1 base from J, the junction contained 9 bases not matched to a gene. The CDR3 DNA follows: TGTGCCAGTAGGAGATCCGACAGGGGGCTGGCCAAAAACATTCAGTACTTC. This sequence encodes CASRRSDRGLAKNIQYF.

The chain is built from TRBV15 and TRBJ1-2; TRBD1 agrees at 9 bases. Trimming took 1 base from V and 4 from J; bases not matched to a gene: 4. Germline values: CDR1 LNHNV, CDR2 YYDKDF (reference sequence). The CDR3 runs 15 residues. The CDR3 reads CATSRGGQGTYGYTF. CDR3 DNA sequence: TGTGCCACCAGCAGAGGCGGACAGGGGACCTATGGCTACACCTTC.

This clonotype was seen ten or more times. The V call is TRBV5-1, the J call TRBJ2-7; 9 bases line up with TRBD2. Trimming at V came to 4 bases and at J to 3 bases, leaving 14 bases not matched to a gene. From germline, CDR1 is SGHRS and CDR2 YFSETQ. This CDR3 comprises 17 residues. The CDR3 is CASSPNAGGPTIYEQYF. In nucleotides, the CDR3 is TGCGCCAGCAGCCCCAACGCGGGGGGGCCCACAATCTACGAGCAGTACTTC.

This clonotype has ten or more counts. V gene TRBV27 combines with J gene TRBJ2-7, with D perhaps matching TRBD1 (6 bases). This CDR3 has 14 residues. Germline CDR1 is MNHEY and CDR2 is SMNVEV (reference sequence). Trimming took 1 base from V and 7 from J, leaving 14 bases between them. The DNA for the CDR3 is TGTGCCAGCAGTTTATTTACAGGGATAGGGGAGCAGTACTTC. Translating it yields CASSLFTGIGEQYF.

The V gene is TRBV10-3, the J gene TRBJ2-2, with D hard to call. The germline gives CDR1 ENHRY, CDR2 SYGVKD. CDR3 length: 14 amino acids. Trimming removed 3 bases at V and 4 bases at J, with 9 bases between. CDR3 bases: TGTGCCATCAGTGAAAGTGGGTCCACCGGGGAGCTGTTTTTT. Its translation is CAISESGSTGELFF.

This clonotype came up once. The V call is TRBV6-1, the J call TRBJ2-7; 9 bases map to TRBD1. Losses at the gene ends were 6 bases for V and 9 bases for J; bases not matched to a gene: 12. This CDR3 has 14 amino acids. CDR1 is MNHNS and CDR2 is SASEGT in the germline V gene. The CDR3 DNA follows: TGTGCCAGCAGAGAGGCCGGGACAGGGACCGGGCAGTACTTC. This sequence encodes CASREAGTGTGQYF.

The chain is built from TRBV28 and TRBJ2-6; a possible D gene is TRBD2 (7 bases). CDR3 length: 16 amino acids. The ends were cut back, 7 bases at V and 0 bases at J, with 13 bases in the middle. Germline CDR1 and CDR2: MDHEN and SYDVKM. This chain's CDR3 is CASTAGGLSGANVLTF. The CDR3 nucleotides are TGTGCCAGCACAGCCGGGGGGCTCTCTGGGGCCAACGTCCTGACTTTC.

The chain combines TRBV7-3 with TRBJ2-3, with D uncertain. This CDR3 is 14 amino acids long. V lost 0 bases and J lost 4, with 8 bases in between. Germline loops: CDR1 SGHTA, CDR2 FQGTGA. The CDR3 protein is CASSLTGVPDTQYF. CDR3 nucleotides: TGTGCCAGCAGCTTAACAGGTGTCCCAGATACGCAGTATTTT.